This T cell receptor (beta chain) emerged from a study of CDR3 diversity in severe acne. TCRdb used MiXCR to reprocess the PCR reads, holding one entry per CDR3 protein. This sample has more than 70,000 distinct CDR3 sequences; roughly 49% occur once, and the top ten carry 9.5% to 13%. Germline V lookup: CDR1 SEHNR, CDR2 FQNEAQ (reference sequence). CDR3 size: 12 residues. The V end was cut by 8 bases, the J end by 2 bases, with 10 bases between. V is TRBV7-9 and J is TRBJ2-7; D is undetermined. Sequenced material: blood. This TCR derives from a male donor with severe acne vulgaris. CDR3 amino acids: CASGYSAYEQYF. The CDR3 nucleotides are TGTGCCAGCGGATACTCCGCCTACGAGCAGTACTTC.